This T cell receptor (beta chain) stems from a study of shared clonotypes between healthy human individuals. Germline loops: CDR1 MNHNS, CDR2 SASEGT. Trimming shortened V by 1 base and J by 0 bases, and 13 bases separated the two germline ends. This CDR3 comprises 17 residues. Terminally differentiated effector memory CD45RA+ cells were excluded from the naive CD8 cells, which were CD45RO-negative and positively selected for CCR7. As handled by the study authors: In the immunoSEQ data, sequences were junction-only and lacked quality scores, so filtering differed. The data were produced by immunoSEQ multiplex PCR, yet TCRdb's version contains in-frame clones alone and is incomplete. The D gene and trimming were derived from the DNA, and the V and J assignments and clone size from that table. The sample lists about 2 million clones; over 85% were seen once.

This sequence was found in a young man in good health. Sequencing was done on a sample of naive CD8+ T cells sorted from blood. This rearrangement joins TRBV6-1 to TRBJ2-1; a weak D match, TRBD1 (6 bases). The CDR3 loop reads CASSEEGVWSSYNEQFF. DNA for the CDR3: TGTGCCAGCAGTGAAGAGGGGGTTTGGAGCTCCTACAATGAGCAGTTCTTC.